This TCR beta chain was observed in a study of T cell repertoires in cytomegalovirus infection. The V gene's germline CDR1 is MDHEN and CDR2 SYDVKM. The V and J ends lost 6 bases and 4 bases respectively, with 13 bases between them. This CDR3 is built from 14 residues. This clonotype was seen ten or more times. Its antigen is undetermined. TCRdb re-called the reads through MiXCR, storing one row per CDR3 protein. Of hundreds of thousands of distinct CDR3 sequences in the sample, 32% were seen once. This clonotype was sampled from a human donor in good health (CMV status not recorded). Some clones in this sample may be carry-over from other donors' samples. The V and J genes are TRBV28 and TRBJ1-5, with TRBD1 as a possible D gene (6 bases). Sequencing was performed on cultured CD8+ T cells from PBMCs, taken from culture after CMV antigen stimulation. CDR3 amino acids: CASSLPGANQPQHF. CDR3 nucleotides: TGTGCCAGCAGCCTCCCAGGGGCGAATCAGCCCCAGCATTTT.